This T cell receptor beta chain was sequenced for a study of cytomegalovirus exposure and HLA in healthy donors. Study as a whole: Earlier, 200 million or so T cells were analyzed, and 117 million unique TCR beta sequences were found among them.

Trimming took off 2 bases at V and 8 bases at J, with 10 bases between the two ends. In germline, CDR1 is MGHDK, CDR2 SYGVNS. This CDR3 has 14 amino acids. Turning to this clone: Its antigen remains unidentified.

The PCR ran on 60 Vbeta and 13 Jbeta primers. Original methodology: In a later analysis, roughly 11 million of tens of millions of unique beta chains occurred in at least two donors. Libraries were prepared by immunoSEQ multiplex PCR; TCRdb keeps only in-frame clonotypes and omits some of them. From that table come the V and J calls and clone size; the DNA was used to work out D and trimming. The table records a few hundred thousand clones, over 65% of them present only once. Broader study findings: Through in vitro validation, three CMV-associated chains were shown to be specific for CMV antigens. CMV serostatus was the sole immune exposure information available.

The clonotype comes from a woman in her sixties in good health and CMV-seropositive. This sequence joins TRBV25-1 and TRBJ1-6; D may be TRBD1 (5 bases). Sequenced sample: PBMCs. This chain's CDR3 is CASSEGAVYSPLHF. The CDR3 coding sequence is TGTGCCAGCAGTGAAGGGGCAGTTTATTCACCCCTCCACTTT.